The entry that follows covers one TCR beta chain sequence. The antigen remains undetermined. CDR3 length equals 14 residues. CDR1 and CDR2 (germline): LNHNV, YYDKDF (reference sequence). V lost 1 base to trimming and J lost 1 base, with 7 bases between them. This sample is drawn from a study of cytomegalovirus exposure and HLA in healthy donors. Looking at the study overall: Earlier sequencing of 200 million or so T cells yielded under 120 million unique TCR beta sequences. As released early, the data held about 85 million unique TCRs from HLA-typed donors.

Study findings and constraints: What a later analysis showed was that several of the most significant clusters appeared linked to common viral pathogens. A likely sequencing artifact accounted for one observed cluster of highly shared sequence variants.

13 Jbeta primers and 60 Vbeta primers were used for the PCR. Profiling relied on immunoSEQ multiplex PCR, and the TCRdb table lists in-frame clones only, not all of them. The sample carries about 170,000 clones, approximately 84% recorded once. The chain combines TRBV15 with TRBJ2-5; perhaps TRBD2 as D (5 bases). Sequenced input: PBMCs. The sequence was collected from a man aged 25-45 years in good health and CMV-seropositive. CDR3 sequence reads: CATSRGLTQETQYF. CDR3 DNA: TGTGCCACCAGCAGAGGACTAACCCAAGAGACCCAGTACTTC.